The 18 T cell receptor beta chains presented below share a single source sample, sequenced in a study of T-cell reconstitution after alpha-beta-depleted transplantation in children. Construction of the TCRbeta library involved unique molecular identifiers. TCRdb reprocessed the PCR reads via MiXCR and lists one record per CDR3 protein. The sample lists around 200,000 distinct CDR3 sequences; around 9.9% were seen once. The specimen comprised PBMCs, sampled before TCRalphabeta/CD19-depleted stem cell transplant. These receptors were collected from a child under two years old with acute myeloid leukemia, due to receive a stem cell transplant.

This clonotype was seen many times. The V and J genes are TRBV10-2 and TRBJ2-7; D not certain. The V gene's germline CDR1 is WSHSY and CDR2 SAAADI. Trimming cost V 1 base and J 7 bases, with 11 bases left between them. The CDR3 has 13 amino acids. CDR3 bases: TGCGCCAGCAGTGAGTGGGTTGTTGGGGAGCAGTACTTC. Translated: CASSEWVVGEQYF.

This clonotype was seen ten or more times. The J gene is TRBJ2-6, the V gene TRBV6-5, with 10 bases matching TRBD1. The V gene end was trimmed by 0 bases and the J gene end by 3 bases; junction bases not matched to a gene: 2. Germline loops: CDR1 MNHEY, CDR2 SVGAGI. The CDR3 has 17 residues. The CDR3 here is CASSYSGTGVGANVLTF. The CDR3 DNA follows: TGTGCCAGCAGTTACTCCGGGACAGGGGTTGGGGCCAACGTCCTGACTTTC.

This clonotype was counted ten times or more. V usage is TRBV7-6 and J usage is TRBJ2-1; 10 bases fit TRBD2. This CDR3 comprises 16 residues. CDR1 and CDR2 from the germline V gene are SGHVS and FNYEAQ. Losses at the gene ends were 3 bases for V and 6 bases for J; bases not matched to a gene: 8. The CDR3 protein is CASSLGFQRGGNEQFF. CDR3 coding DNA: TGTGCCAGCAGCTTGGGCTTCCAGCGGGGGGGCAATGAGCAGTTCTTC.

The J gene is TRBJ1-1, the V gene TRBV18; no firm D call. CDR1 is KGHSH, CDR2 LQKENI, per germline. The CDR3 contains 14 residues. V gave up 3 bases and J gave up 1 base, with 9 bases separating them. CDR3 in amino acids: CASSPGVENTEAFF. The CDR3 DNA sequence: TGTGCCAGCTCACCCGGGGTGGAGAACACTGAAGCTTTCTTT.

This clonotype was counted many times. CDR3 sequence reads: CASSIDSSGGTEAFF. CDR3 nucleotide sequence: TGCGCCAGCAGCATTGACAGTTCGGGGGGCACTGAAGCTTTCTTT. The V and J genes are TRBV5-1 and TRBJ1-1; tentatively, D is TRBD1 (5 bases). The length of the CDR3 is 15 residues. Germline CDR1 reads SGHRS; CDR2 reads YFSETQ. The germline V and J ends were trimmed by 4 bases and 4 bases, with 17 bases remaining between them.

This clonotype appeared many times. This chain joins TRBV11-3 and TRBJ2-1; 8 bases fit TRBD1. V lost 1 base to trimming and J lost 4 bases; unmatched junction nucleotides: 12. Looked up from germline, CDR1 is SGHNT and CDR2 is YENEEA. The CDR3 covers 18 residues. CDR3 DNA sequence: TGTGCCAGCAGCTTAGTAGTGGGGGGTTGGACAGGGTACAATGAGCAGTTCTTC. Translated, it gives CASSLVVGGWTGYNEQFF.

This clonotype has ten or more counts. Here the CDR3 DNA reads TGTGCCAGCAGTTTATTCGGGGGGCTCAAAGAGACCCAGTACTTC. This codes for CASSLFGGLKETQYF. The V and J genes are TRBV12-3 or TRBV12-4 and TRBJ2-5, with D possibly matching TRBD2 (7 bases). Deletions cut 2 bases from V and 3 bases from J, with 13 bases between. The CDR3 is 15 amino acids.

This clonotype was recorded at least ten times. The V gene is TRBV20-1, the J gene TRBJ1-1; 7 nucleotides align to TRBD1. Trimming removed 3 bases from V and 4 bases from J; junction bases left unmatched: 11. The length of the CDR3 is 15 residues. In germline, CDR1 is DFQATT, CDR2 SNEGSKA (reference sequence). The CDR3: CSARLDRDGRTEAFF. In nucleotides, the CDR3 is TGCAGTGCTAGGTTAGACAGGGACGGCCGCACTGAAGCTTTCTTT.

Worth noting for this clonotype: A much larger clone differs by one base, so this may be a read error. The conserved phenylalanine or tryptophan is not found at the CDR3 terminus, so this likely reflects a read error. V and J are TRBV4-2 and TRBJ2-5, with a weak D call TRBD2 (6 bases). The germline V gene encodes CDR1 LGHNA and CDR2 YNFKEQ. Trimming removed 1 base from V and 5 bases from J, with 17 bases in between. The length of the CDR3 is 16 residues. The CDR3, as DNA: TGTGCCAGCAGCCAAGCAACGGGAGCGCAGTTCGAGACCCAGTACTCC. Amino acids: CASSQATGAQFETQYS.

This clonotype was counted many times. V and J are TRBV29-1 and TRBJ2-3; the match to TRBD2 covers 7 bases. Germline-derived CDR1 and CDR2 are SQVTM and ANQGSEA. V shed 3 bases and J 0 bases; nucleotides not matched to a gene: 12. The CDR3 spans 17 residues. CDR3 in DNA: TGCAGCGTTGAGCCCAAGTGGGGTAGCGGGAGCACAGATACGCAGTATTTT. Residues: CSVEPKWGSGSTDTQYF.

Many counts were recorded for this clonotype. This chain uses TRBV6-2 or TRBV6-3 with TRBJ2-3, with 14 bases aligning to TRBD2. CDR3 length: 16 residues. Trimming removed 6 bases from V and 5 bases from J; junction bases left unmatched: 7. The germline gives CDR1 MNHEY, CDR2 SVGEGT. The CDR3 bases are TGTGCCAGCAGCTACGGGACTAGCGGGAGATTAGATACGCAGTATTTT. As protein: CASSYGTSGRLDTQYF.

This chain connects TRBV29-1 to TRBJ2-2; no firm D call. V dropped 7 bases and J dropped 7 bases, with 16 bases sitting between them. Germline V gene lookup returns CDR1 SQVTM and CDR2 ANQGSEA. The CDR3 runs 13 residues. In nucleotides, the CDR3 is TGCAGCGCCCCCTCTAAAGCAAACGGGGAGCTGTTTTTT. It specifies CSAPSKANGELFF.

In its sample, this clonotype was seen a few times. V and J are TRBV19 and TRBJ2-7, with a possible D match to TRBD1 (6 bases). Germline loops: CDR1 LNHDA, CDR2 SQIVND (reference sequence). This CDR3 region has 14 residues. The V end lost 3 bases, the J end lost 4 bases, and 13 bases lay between the germline ends. The CDR3 region has the DNA TGTGCCAGTAGTATCTCGTTAGGGGGTTACGAGCAGTACTTC. It encodes CASSISLGGYEQYF.

This clonotype was recorded many times. The chain uses TRBV19 and TRBJ2-7, with D perhaps assigned TRBD1 or TRBD2 (5 bases each). The CDR3 is made up of 13 amino acids. CDR1 is LNHDA and CDR2 is SQIVND in the germline V gene (reference sequence). Trimming removed 6 bases at V and 5 bases at J, with 14 bases between. The CDR3: CASRDKIGNEQYF. The DNA for the CDR3 is TGTGCCAGTAGGGACAAAATCGGGAACGAGCAGTACTTC.

This clonotype was recorded many times. The chain links TRBV5-1 to TRBJ2-7; 10 bases line up with TRBD2. Trimming removed 2 bases from V and 5 bases from J; junction bases left unmatched: 7. Germline-derived CDR1 and CDR2 are SGHRS and YFSETQ. The CDR3 length is 15 residues. The CDR3 reads CASSFGLAGDNEQYF. CDR3 nucleotides: TGCGCCAGCAGCTTTGGCCTAGCGGGAGATAACGAGCAGTACTTC.

There are many counts of this clonotype. Its ends do not fully match the called genes, so a read error is possible. The gene calls are TRBV5-1 and TRBJ1-5; TRBD1 matches at 8 bases. This CDR3 has 14 residues. Per germline, CDR1 SGHRS and CDR2 YFSETQ. CDR3 coding DNA: TGTGCCAGCAGTTTGACAGGGGGCAATCAGCCCCAGCATTTT. Translating it yields CASSLTGGNQPQHF. The entire variable domain, with the rest obtained from reference TRBV5-1 and TRBJ1-5, is as follows: KAGVTQTPRYLIKTRGQQVTLSCSPISGHRSVSWYQQTPGQGLQFLFEYFSETQRNKGNFPGRFSGRQFSNSRSEMNVSTLELGDSALYLCASSLTGGNQPQHFGDGTRLSIL.

The table lists this clonotype with many counts. This chain joins TRBV11-2 and TRBJ1-5; D is unresolved. Germline CDR1 is SGHAT and CDR2 is FQNNGV. The CDR3 has 14 residues. Trimming took 4 bases from V and 4 from J, leaving 11 bases between them. The CDR3 DNA reads TGTGCCAGCAGCTCGCACAGTATGAATCAGCCCCAGCATTTT. Its protein product is CASSSHSMNQPQHF. Drawing the rest from reference TRBV11-2 and TRBJ1-5, the complete variable domain is EAGVAQSPRYKIIEKRQSVAFWCNPISGHATLYWYQQILGQGPKLLIQFQNNGVVDDSQLPKDRFSAERLKGVDSTLKIQPAKLEDSAVYLCASSSHSMNQPQHFGDGTRLSIL.

This clonotype came up many times. The V and J genes are TRBV20-1 and TRBJ2-4, with 9 bases that match TRBD1. V gave up 1 base and J gave up 7 bases; unmatched junction bases: 11. The CDR3 length is 16 residues. CDR1 is DFQATT and CDR2 is SNEGSKA in the germline V gene (reference sequence). The CDR3 here is CSARGGTGKEYNIQYF. DNA for the CDR3: TGCAGTGCTAGAGGGGGGACAGGGAAGGAGTATAACATTCAGTACTTC.